This T cell receptor (beta chain) was obtained from a study of blood T cell repertoires in COVID-19. V dropped 2 bases and J dropped 7; count of bases not matched to a gene: 8. The germline gives CDR1 SGHRS, CDR2 YFSETQ. The CDR3 sequence is 16 residues long. Assay used: immunoSEQ multiplex PCR; TCRdb lists only in-frame clones, some missing. Of some 300,000 clones listed, around 89% are singletons. The V gene is TRBV5-1, the J gene TRBJ2-4; 11 bases agree with TRBD1. The sequencing sample was made of PBMCs or T cells enriched from blood (not recorded which). The TCR was taken from a woman in her thirties or forties who had recovered from COVID-19. The CDR3 nucleotides read TGCGCCAGCAGCTTTTTCGGGACAGGGGGAGTTAACATTCAGTACTTC. It codes for CASSFFGTGGVNIQYF.